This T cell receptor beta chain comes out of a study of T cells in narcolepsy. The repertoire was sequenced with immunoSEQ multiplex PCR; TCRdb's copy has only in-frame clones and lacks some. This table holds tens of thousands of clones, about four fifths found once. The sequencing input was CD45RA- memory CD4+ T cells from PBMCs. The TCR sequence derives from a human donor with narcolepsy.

In nucleotides, the CDR3 is TGCGCCAGCAGCCAATCCGGAGCAGGCTCTAATGAAAAACTGTTTTTT. Protein sequence: CASSQSGAGSNEKLFF. The rearrangement uses TRBV4-1 and TRBJ1-4; unclear D gene. Germline values: CDR1 MGHRA, CDR2 YSYEKL. CDR3 length: 16 amino acids. The ends were cut back, 2 bases at V and 3 bases at J, with 13 bases in the middle.